The present T cell receptor (beta chain) was sequenced within a study of shared clonotypes between healthy human individuals. The length of the CDR3 is 14 residues. A few counts support this clone. Sequencing was performed with immunoSEQ multiplex PCR; in TCRdb, only in-frame clones are kept and a portion is missing. The repertoire holds 2 million to 2.5 million clones, with more than 85% as singletons. This receptor was identified in a man between 18 and 35 years old in good health. Some clones in this sample may be carry-over from other donors' samples. The chain uses TRBV21-1 and TRBJ1-5. TRBV21-1 is a recognized pseudogene. The sequenced sample was naive CD4+ T cells from PBMCs. Subset denoted: CD45RA+ positively selected. The chain's CDR3 is CASSTPDGNQPQHF. CDR3 in DNA: TGTGCCAGCAGCACCCCGGATGGGAATCAGCCCCAGCATTTT.